The 29 T cell receptor beta chains listed next were all sequenced from one sample in a study of cytomegalovirus exposure and HLA in healthy donors. PCR employed 60 Vbeta and 13 Jbeta primers. Libraries were prepared by immunoSEQ multiplex PCR; TCRdb keeps only in-frame clonotypes and omits some of them. The sample carries about 170,000 clones, around three quarters recorded once. The source material was PBMCs. The receptors derive from a woman in her forties or fifties in good health and CMV-seronegative.

V gene TRBV19 combines with J gene TRBJ1-1, with 8 nucleotides matching TRBD1. Germline V lookup: CDR1 LNHDA, CDR2 SQIVND (reference sequence). The CDR3 totals 15 residues. Trimming at V came to 7 bases and at J to 0 bases, leaving 7 bases not matched to a gene. The CDR3 nucleotides read TGTGCCAGTACCGCCTCGGGACAGGTGAACACTGAAGCTTTCTTT. Its protein is CASTASGQVNTEAFF.

The rearrangement joins TRBV7-7 to TRBJ2-5; D possibly corresponds to TRBD2 (5 bases). The germline V gene encodes CDR1 SSHAT and CDR2 FNYEAQ (reference sequence). This CDR3 has 14 amino acids. V was shortened by 5 bases and J by 6 bases, with 16 bases between the two germline ends. The CDR3 protein is CASSPETAGKTQYF. For the CDR3, the DNA is TGTGCCAGCAGCCCGGAGACGGCCGGGAAGACCCAGTACTTC.

The CDR3 region has the DNA TGTGCCAGTAGACTTTCCGGACAGGGTTTAGACACCGGGGAGCTGTTTTTT. This gives the protein CASRLSGQGLDTGELFF. J is TRBJ2-2 and V is TRBV19; TRBD1 matches at 8 bases. The junction had 12 bases not matched to a gene; V was cut back by 6 bases and J by 3 bases. CDR1 is LNHDA and CDR2 is SQIVND in the germline V gene (reference sequence). This CDR3 is 17 amino acids long.

V and J are TRBV27 and TRBJ2-7; unclear D gene. Germline V gene data show CDR1 as MNHEY and CDR2 as SMNVEV (reference sequence). The CDR3 loop spans 15 amino acids. Trimming removed 1 base from V and 0 bases from J, with 10 bases in between. The CDR3: CASSLFQVNSYEQYF. The CDR3 nucleotides read TGTGCCAGCAGTTTATTTCAGGTAAACTCCTACGAGCAGTACTTC.

The V call is TRBV10-1, the J call TRBJ2-3; 7 bases align to TRBD2. The V gene's germline CDR1 is WNHNN and CDR2 SYGVQD (reference sequence). The CDR3 runs to 15 residues. V was clipped by 4 bases and J by 1 base; unmatched bases: 5. CDR3 DNA: TGCGCCAGCAGTGCAAGCGGGGACCGCACAGATACGCAGTATTTT. Translation gives CASSASGDRTDTQYF.

This clone was seen once. The gene calls are TRBV29-1 and TRBJ2-5; possibly TRBD2 for D (6 bases). The V gene's germline CDR1 is SQVTM and CDR2 ANQGSEA. The CDR3 spans 15 residues. V shed 7 bases and J shed 5 bases, with 23 bases lying between them. CDR3 DNA: TGCAGCGCCCTCAGGGAGGTGGTTGTAGGGGAGACCCAGTACTTC. Translating gives CSALREVVVGETQYF. The complete variable domain, with remaining parts taken from reference TRBV29-1 and TRBJ2-5, reads SAVISQKPSRDICQRGTSLTIQCQVDSQVTMMFWYRQQPGQSLTLIATANQGSEATYESGFVIDKFPISRPNLTFSTLTVSNMSPEDSSIYLCSALREVVVGETQYFGPGTRLLVL.

The chain couples TRBV7-2 to TRBJ1-4, with D possibly matching TRBD1 (6 bases). The ends were cut back, 1 base at V and 8 bases at J, with 11 bases in the middle. The CDR3 contains 14 residues. Germline CDR1 and CDR2: SGHTA and FQGNSA. The DNA for the CDR3 is TGTGCCAGCAGCTTAGAATTGGGGACAGAAAAACTGTTTTTT. Translating it yields CASSLELGTEKLFF.

The rearrangement uses TRBV4-3 and TRBJ2-1; 10 nucleotides match TRBD2. Germline V gene data show CDR1 as LGHNA and CDR2 as YSLEER. V dropped 0 bases and J dropped 4; count of bases not matched to a gene: 6. The CDR3 is made up of 17 amino acids. The CDR3 region has the DNA TGCGCCAGCAGCCAAGATTGGGAGCGGGGGGGATACAATGAGCAGTTCTTC. Amino acid sequence: CASSQDWERGGYNEQFF.

The chain couples TRBV30 to TRBJ2-3, with 10 bases identical to TRBD2. Germline V gene lookup returns CDR1 GTSNPN and CDR2 SVGIG (reference sequence). The J segment lost 2 bases and the V segment lost 1 base, leaving 3 bases of the junction unmatched. This CDR3 is 15 amino acids long. For the CDR3, the DNA is TGTGCCTGGAGTGGGACTAGCGGTAACACAGATACGCAGTATTTT. Protein: CAWSGTSGNTDTQYF.

This chain links TRBV7-2 with TRBJ2-7, with D possibly being TRBD2 (6 bases). The germline V gene has CDR1 SGHTA and CDR2 FQGNSA. Trimming took off 6 bases at V and 2 bases at J, with 17 bases between the two ends. The CDR3 is 15 residues long. CDR3 residues: CASRYTGTGTYEQYF. In DNA form, the CDR3 reads TGTGCCAGCAGGTATACCGGGACTGGAACCTACGAGCAGTACTTC.

In the case of this clone: The sample has other DNA sequences that encode this CDR3 too. As DNA, the CDR3 is TGTGCCAGTAACATACGATTATATAATTCACCCCTCCACTTT. As protein: CASNIRLYNSPLHF. The rearrangement uses TRBV19 and TRBJ1-6; no definite D call. From germline, CDR1 is LNHDA and CDR2 SQIVND (reference sequence). There are 14 residues in the CDR3. The V end lost 7 bases, the J end lost 4 bases, and 11 bases lay between the germline ends.

This chain joins TRBV29-1 and TRBJ2-7, with 7 bases matching TRBD1. CDR3 length: 13 amino acids. Germline CDR1 SQVTM, CDR2 ANQGSEA. Trimming removed 1 base from V and 3 bases from J; junction bases left unmatched: 3. The CDR3 is CSVEAPGGYEQYF. The CDR3 DNA reads TGCAGCGTTGAAGCTCCAGGGGGCTACGAGCAGTACTTC.

This clone occurred once. The sample has other DNA sequences that encode this CDR3 too. The CDR3 reads CASGHVNSPLHF. The CDR3 DNA sequence: TGTGCCAGTGGACACGTTAATTCACCCCTCCACTTT. The genes are TRBV7-9 and TRBJ1-6; tentative D call: TRBD1 (5 bases). The CDR3 is 12 amino acids. Trimming cost V 9 bases and J 6 bases, with 9 bases left between them. CDR1 is SEHNR, CDR2 FQNEAQ, per germline (reference sequence).

The CDR3 spells CASRGQPDQPQHF. The CDR3, as DNA: TGTGCCAGCAGGGGCCAGCCAGATCAGCCCCAGCATTTT. The chain links TRBV6-1 to TRBJ1-5; D gene uncertain. This CDR3 is built from 13 residues. CDR1 is MNHNS and CDR2 is SASEGT in the germline V gene. With 6 bases removed from V and 5 bases from J, the gap between germline ends came to 11 bases.

This clone was seen just once. The gene calls are TRBV5-1 and TRBJ2-1; D is unresolved. Trimming removed 2 bases at V and 3 bases at J, with 12 bases between. CDR1 is SGHRS, CDR2 YFSETQ, per germline. This CDR3 region has 15 residues. The CDR3 loop is CASSLNTIHYNEQFF. The CDR3, as DNA: TGCGCCAGCAGCTTAAATACTATTCACTACAATGAGCAGTTCTTC.

V is TRBV5-1 and J is TRBJ2-1, with a weak D call TRBD2 (5 bases). V was clipped by 4 bases and J by 1 base, with 9 bases between them. The CDR3 totals 14 residues. Germline V gives CDR1 SGHRS, CDR2 YFSETQ. The CDR3 nucleotides are TGCGCCAGCAGCGCCGGACTTTCCTACAATGAGCAGTTCTTC. It encodes CASSAGLSYNEQFF.

The J gene is TRBJ2-3, the V gene TRBV19; D is possibly TRBD2 (6 bases). The germline V gene has CDR1 LNHDA and CDR2 SQIVND (reference sequence). The length of the CDR3 is 14 residues. The V end was cut by 6 bases, the J end by 4 bases, with 14 bases between. CDR3 sequence: CASRTGLDSDTQYF. CDR3 nucleotide sequence: TGTGCCAGTAGGACGGGACTGGACTCAGATACGCAGTATTTT.

A few counts support this clone. The chain couples TRBV7-2 to TRBJ2-3, with 11 bases aligning to TRBD2. The CDR3 has 16 residues. The ends lost 5 bases at V and 0 bases at J; junction bases unmatched: 4. The germline V gene has CDR1 SGHTA and CDR2 FQGNSA. DNA for the CDR3: TGTGCCAGCAGCGAGACTAGCGGGAAGAGCACAGATACGCAGTATTTT. Amino acids: CASSETSGKSTDTQYF.

The V and J genes are TRBV6-5 and TRBJ1-5; TRBD1 matches 9 bases. Germline V gene sequence: CDR1 MNHEY, CDR2 SVGAGI. The CDR3 has 13 residues. The ends lost 6 bases at V and 5 bases at J; junction bases unmatched: 2. CDR3: CASRRTGDQPQHF. The CDR3 DNA sequence: TGTGCCAGCAGAAGGACAGGGGATCAGCCCCAGCATTTT.

The V call is TRBV4-3, the J call TRBJ2-1, with D possibly matching TRBD1 (6 bases). V gave up 0 bases and J gave up 2 bases, with 11 bases separating them. The germline CDR1 and CDR2 sequences are LGHNA and YSLEER. The CDR3 runs to 16 residues. CDR3 DNA: TGCGCCAGCAGCCAAGATCGCCAGGGGCCCTACAATGAGCAGTTCTTC. Residues: CASSQDRQGPYNEQFF.

The chain uses TRBV28 and TRBJ2-5, with 14 positions matching TRBD2. The J segment lost 6 bases and the V segment lost 5 bases, leaving 5 bases of the junction unmatched. CDR1 is MDHEN and CDR2 is SYDVKM in the germline V gene. This CDR3 contains 15 residues. CDR3 protein: CASSPGTSGRKTQYF. CDR3 nucleotides: TGTGCCAGCAGTCCGGGGACTAGCGGGAGAAAGACCCAGTACTTC.

The chain is built from TRBV28 and TRBJ2-1, with D possibly matching TRBD1 (5 bases). This CDR3 is built from 12 residues. CDR1 is MDHEN, CDR2 SYDVKM, per germline. V was cut by 5 bases and J by 11 bases, with 13 bases left in between. The CDR3 DNA reads TGTGCCAGCAGTCTAAACGACAGACAGCAGTTCTTC. Its translation is CASSLNDRQQFF.

The chain links TRBV4-1 to TRBJ1-3; no firm D call. Germline CDR1 is MGHRA and CDR2 is YSYEKL. The CDR3 contains 17 residues. Trimming pared 1 base from V and 4 bases from J, leaving 17 bases between. The CDR3 loop is CASSQVFGSHEGNTIYF. The CDR3 nucleotides read TGCGCCAGCAGCCAAGTTTTCGGTAGCCATGAGGGAAACACCATATATTTT.

The V and J genes are TRBV5-1 and TRBJ2-1, with D tentatively TRBD2 (5 bases). Trimming took 2 bases from V and 0 from J, leaving 9 bases between them. Germline loops: CDR1 SGHRS, CDR2 YFSETQ. The CDR3 loop spans 15 amino acids. The CDR3 DNA reads as TGCGCCAGCAGCTTAGGACTCTTCTCCTACAATGAGCAGTTCTTC. It translates to CASSLGLFSYNEQFF.

This clone was counted only a few times. This chain links TRBV28 with TRBJ2-4, with 10 bases aligning to TRBD1. The CDR3 contains 17 residues. V lost 6 bases and J lost 2; bases outside the gene matches: 10. Germline V lookup: CDR1 MDHEN, CDR2 SYDVKM. CDR3: CASRPTGQGMTKNIQYF. The CDR3 region has the DNA TGTGCCAGCAGACCGACGGGACAGGGGATGACCAAAAACATTCAGTACTTC. The full variable domain, its missing parts supplied by reference TRBV28 and TRBJ2-4, is DVKVTQSSRYLVKRTGEKVFLECVQDMDHENMFWYRQDPGLGLRLIYFSYDVKMKEKGDIPEGYSVSREKKERFSLILESASTNQTSMYLCASRPTGQGMTKNIQYFGAGTRLSVL.

This chain connects TRBV6-6 to TRBJ1-1, with 7 bases that match TRBD1. CDR1 and CDR2 from the germline V gene are MNHNY and SVGAGI (reference sequence). There are 12 residues in the CDR3. After removal of 6 bases from V and 5 bases from J, the junction contained 3 bases not matched to a gene. This CDR3 reads CASRDRVTEAFF. CDR3 DNA: TGTGCCAGCAGAGACAGGGTGACTGAAGCTTTCTTT.

The chain carries TRBV5-4 and TRBJ1-4; TRBD1 matches 7 bases. This CDR3 region has 14 residues. V gave up 5 bases and J gave up 1 base; unmatched junction bases: 2. Germline values: CDR1 SGHNT, CDR2 YYREEE (reference sequence). Written as DNA, the CDR3 is TGTGCCAGCAGACGACAGGGAACTAATGAAAAACTGTTTTTT. Its translation is CASRRQGTNEKLFF.

This clone was seen a single time. This chain joins TRBV28 and TRBJ2-7, with TRBD2 matching over 11 bases. Germline values: CDR1 MDHEN, CDR2 SYDVKM. The length of the CDR3 is 15 residues. V gave up 5 bases and J gave up 1 base; unmatched junction bases: 4. The CDR3, as DNA: TGTGCCAGCAGTCTTAGCGGGAGGGCGTCCTACGAGCAGTACTTC. Residues: CASSLSGRASYEQYF.

V and J are TRBV18 and TRBJ2-3; D not certain. The V gene lost 1 base and the J gene lost 3 bases, with 5 bases spanning the gap. The CDR3 extends over 13 amino acids. The V gene's germline CDR1 is KGHSH and CDR2 LQKENI. The CDR3 DNA reads TGTGCCAGCTCACCACAACTGACAGATACGCAGTATTTT. This sequence encodes CASSPQLTDTQYF.